The 3 T cell receptor beta chains reported below all come from one sample, sequenced in a study of vaccination effects on CD4 cells after COVID-19. Expansion of antigen-specific CD4+ T cells with viral peptide pools was carried out by the ViraFEST assay before sequencing. After roughly ten days in culture, the CD4+ T cells were isolated. Which antigens these TCRs recognize remains unknown. This table comes from immunoSEQ multiplex PCR, and its TCRdb copy is limited to in-frame clones, with some not included. The repertoire holds under 65,000 clones, with over 75% as singletons. The sample was CD4+ T cells from PBMCs cultured with HCoV-229E spike peptides, taken before COVID-19 vaccination. The receptors here all came from a human donor who received a COVID-19 vaccine.

V usage is TRBV6-5 and J usage is TRBJ2-7; no definite D call. The V and J ends lost 5 bases and 7 bases respectively, with 12 bases between them. The CDR3 contains 12 residues. Germline V CDR1 and CDR2: MNHEY, SVGAGI. CDR3 amino acids: CASSNPGREQYV. As DNA, the CDR3 is TGTGCCAGCAGTAACCCAGGAAGGGAGCAGTACGTC.

J is TRBJ2-3 and V is TRBV21-1; the tabulated D call, TRBD1, remains unverified against the DNA. TRBV21-1 is labeled a pseudogene. This CDR3 is built from 20 residues. CDR3 sequence: CASRKEFRDRGRFCPDTQYF. Here the CDR3 DNA reads TGTGCCAGCAGAAAAGAGTTCCGGGACAGGGGGCGATTTTGCCCAGATACGCAGTATTTT.

This chain's CDR3 is CASSLRGWQSNQPQHF. The CDR3 DNA reads as TGCGCCAGCAGCTTGCGTGGGTGGCAGAGCAATCAGCCCCAGCATTTT. The chain has TRBV4-3 and TRBJ1-5; unclear D gene. Looked up from germline, CDR1 is LGHNA and CDR2 is YSLEER. Trimming left V 5 bases short and J 1 base short, with 15 bases between. This CDR3 has 16 residues.